This entry is about one T cell receptor (beta chain). Its specificity is unknown. The data were produced by immunoSEQ multiplex PCR, yet TCRdb's version contains in-frame clones alone and is incomplete. The data show roughly 80,000 clones, roughly 85% seen once. This CDR3 is 19 amino acids long. With 4 bases clipped from V and 0 bases from J, the junction kept 17 bases outside the gene matches. CDR1 is MDHEN and CDR2 is SYDVKM in the germline V gene. Specified time point: blood 4 weeks post-SBRT, at nephrectomy. Treatment noted: 15 Gy SBRT to primary tumor, nephrectomy 4 weeks later. The data stem from a study of radiation and T cells in renal cell carcinoma. Study-wide results and caveats: Baseline intratumoral clonotype presence is unknown without pretreatment biopsies. Top tumor clonotypes rose in blood 2 weeks post-radiation, then contracted.

The sequence was obtained from a woman aged 55-69 years with renal cell carcinoma. Here the sequenced sample was blood, taken from a patient whose treatment included radiotherapy and nephrectomy. This chain joins TRBV28 and TRBJ2-7, with 8 bases fitting TRBD1. CDR3 region: CASSWDPGQDLSYSYEQYF. The DNA of the CDR3 is TGTGCCAGCAGTTGGGACCCGGGACAGGATCTATCATACTCCTACGAGCAGTACTTC.